What follows is one TCR beta chain and its context. This specimen comes from a study of OX40 agonist ivuxolimab in advanced cancers. Germline values: CDR1 MNHEY, CDR2 SVGAGI. V lost 0 bases to trimming and J lost 2 bases; unmatched junction nucleotides: 5. The CDR3 is 16 residues long. Assay: immunoSEQ multiplex PCR; the TCRdb copy retains only in-frame clones and omits some. The top ten clones hold 25% to 30% of a sample with tens of thousands of clones, more than 75% of them seen once. The chain couples TRBV6-5 to TRBJ1-2; TRBD1 agrees at 8 bases. The clonotype originates from an adult with an advanced solid tumor such as melanoma, head and neck, liver or kidney cancer. The sequences come from CD4+ or CD8+ T cells sorted from blood, collected in a trial of the OX40 agonist ivuxolimab. The CDR3 protein is CASSYSRTGTNYGYTF. The CDR3 DNA is TGTGCCAGCAGTTACTCACGGACAGGGACCAACTATGGCTACACCTTC.